This entry lists 26 T cell receptor beta chains sequenced from one sample in a study of neurological immune-mediated disorders. TCRdb used MiXCR to reprocess the 5' RACE reads, holding one entry per CDR3 protein. The repertoire holds tens of thousands of distinct CDR3 sequences, with 4.5% as singletons. Source material: PBMCs. Receptors were obtained from a young man with multiple sclerosis.

This clonotype occurred many times. This chain uses TRBV20-1 with TRBJ2-1, with 8 bases matching TRBD1. Unmatched junction bases numbered 9, after V lost 0 bases and J lost 8 bases. Germline assignment: CDR1 DFQATT and CDR2 SNEGSKA (reference sequence). The length of the CDR3 is 15 residues. The CDR3, as DNA: TGCAGTGCTAGAGAACCGGGACAGGTGAACTATGAGCAGTTCTTC. It yields the protein CSAREPGQVNYEQFF.

This clonotype has a count of ten or more. This chain connects TRBV6-2 or TRBV6-3 to TRBJ1-1; a possible D gene is TRBD1 (5 bases). The CDR3 is 16 residues long. Per the germline V gene, CDR1 is MNHEY and CDR2 is SVGEGT. V was clipped by 2 bases and J by 4 bases, with 17 bases between them. The CDR3 DNA sequence: TGTGCCAGCAGTTACCCCCGGGGCGTTGGAGGCACTGAAGCTTTCTTT. Encoded protein: CASSYPRGVGGTEAFF.

The CDR3 DNA is TGTGCCACCAGTGATACCTCCCAGACAGGAACGAACTATGGCTACACCTTC. It translates to CATSDTSQTGTNYGYTF. The chain couples TRBV24-1 to TRBJ1-2; D is perhaps TRBD1 (6 bases). The germline gives CDR1 KGHDR, CDR2 SFDVKD. The V end was cut by 3 bases, the J end by 2 bases, with 18 bases between. CDR3 length equals 17 residues.

This clonotype was observed a handful of times. The chain carries TRBV20-1 and TRBJ1-2; 7 bases align to TRBD1. With 1 base clipped from V and 7 bases from J, the junction kept 6 bases outside the gene matches. The V gene's germline CDR1 is DFQATT and CDR2 SNEGSKA (reference sequence). This CDR3 has 13 residues. The CDR3 nucleotides are TGCAGTGCTAGAGGACAGGGCTTGGCTGGCTACACCTTC. This sequence encodes CSARGQGLAGYTF.

For this clonotype: This may stem from a read error, because a much larger clone lies one nucleotide away. This chain connects TRBV27 to TRBJ1-1; D call uncertain. Trimming cost V 5 bases and J 0 bases, with 10 bases left between them. This CDR3 is 14 amino acids long. Looked up from germline, CDR1 is MNHEY and CDR2 is SMNVEV (reference sequence). The CDR3, as DNA: TGTGCCAGCAGTAAGATGGGGATGAACACTGAAGCTTTCTTT. Translating it yields CASSKMGMNTEAFF.

This chain links TRBV29-1 with TRBJ2-4, with no clear D. The ends were cut back, 7 bases at V and 10 bases at J, with 17 bases in the middle. Germline V gene data show CDR1 as SQVTM and CDR2 as ANQGSEA. The CDR3 has 12 residues. The chain's CDR3 is CSAAPSNGIQYF. DNA of the CDR3: TGCAGCGCTGCCCCTAGTAACGGTATTCAGTACTTC.

The V gene is TRBV5-1, the J gene TRBJ1-4, with D unresolved. Trimming shortened V by 2 bases and J by 4 bases, and 12 bases separated the two germline ends. Germline CDR1 reads SGHRS; CDR2 reads YFSETQ. The CDR3 loop spans 15 amino acids. CDR3 sequence reads: CASSFLGDYNEKLFF. The CDR3 region has the DNA TGCGCCAGCAGCTTCCTCGGGGATTATAATGAAAAACTGTTTTTT.

Worth noting for this clonotype: A single base separates this from a much larger clone, so it may be a read error. The V and J genes are TRBV29-1 and TRBJ2-1; no reliable D call. The CDR3 has 13 amino acids. Germline V lookup: CDR1 SQVTM, CDR2 ANQGSEA. The CDR3 loop reads CIASVGWFNEQFF. CDR3 nucleotides: TGCATCGCCTCAGTGGGATGGTTCAATGAGCAGTTCTTC.

This clonotype was detected many times. This chain uses TRBV5-5 with TRBJ2-5; D may be TRBD1 (5 bases). This CDR3 is built from 13 residues. V shed 4 bases and J shed 0 bases, with 7 bases lying between them. Germline assignment: CDR1 SGHKS and CDR2 YYEKEE (reference sequence). The CDR3 bases are TGTGCCAGCAGCCCAGGGTACCAAGAGACCCAGTACTTC. Translated: CASSPGYQETQYF.

This clonotype was counted ten times or more. This sequence joins TRBV9 and TRBJ2-1; no clear D. V was shortened by 2 bases and J by 0 bases, with 9 bases between the two germline ends. Germline V gene sequence: CDR1 SGDLS, CDR2 YYNGEE. The CDR3 is 15 residues long. CDR3 sequence reads: CASSVMPSSYNEQFF. In nucleotides, the CDR3 is TGTGCCAGCAGCGTTATGCCCAGCTCCTACAATGAGCAGTTCTTC.

By sample share, this clonotype is medium-sized. V and J are TRBV20-1 and TRBJ1-5; D may be TRBD1 (5 bases). The CDR3 is made up of 16 amino acids. Germline assignment: CDR1 DFQATT and CDR2 SNEGSKA (reference sequence). The V gene lost 0 bases and the J gene lost 0 bases, with 12 bases spanning the gap. CDR3 coding DNA: TGCAGTGCTAGAGAAGTAGGACATAATAGCAATCAGCCCCAGCATTTT. This encodes CSAREVGHNSNQPQHF.

This clonotype was detected ten times or more. The V call is TRBV5-6, the J call TRBJ1-5, with 7 bases fitting TRBD1. The CDR3 is made up of 15 amino acids. From germline, CDR1 is SGHDT and CDR2 YYEEEE. J gave up 2 bases and V 1 base, and 3 bases lay outside the gene matches. The CDR3 sequence: CASSLNRGRNQPQHF. CDR3 in DNA: TGTGCCAGCAGCTTGAACAGGGGACGCAATCAGCCCCAGCATTTT.

This clonotype was seen many times. CDR3 coding DNA: TGCAGCGTTGAACGGCACGGAGGGGGCTACACCTTC. Its translation: CSVERHGGGYTF. The genes are TRBV29-1 and TRBJ1-2, with D uncertain. CDR1 SQVTM and CDR2 ANQGSEA come from the germline V gene. Trimming cost V 2 bases and J 8 bases, with 12 bases left between them. The CDR3 is made up of 12 amino acids.

This clonotype was detected only a few times. The chain employs TRBV5-1 and TRBJ1-2; maybe TRBD1 (6 bases). CDR1 is SGHRS, CDR2 YFSETQ, per germline. The CDR3 length is 13 residues. Trimming pared 0 bases from V and 8 bases from J, leaving 11 bases between. The CDR3 DNA reads TGCGCCAGCAGCTTGGGGCCAGGGGAAGGCTACACCTTC. It codes for CASSLGPGEGYTF.

This clonotype showed up many times. This chain connects TRBV2 to TRBJ2-5, with D unresolved. V gave up 4 bases and J gave up 5 bases, with 8 bases separating them. Germline V gene sequence: CDR1 SNHLY, CDR2 FYNNEI. The CDR3 consists of 12 residues. CDR3 coding DNA: TGTGCCAGCAGTGCTCTCCAGGAGACCCAGTACTTC. Translation: CASSALQETQYF.

This clonotype was observed at least ten times. V and J are TRBV11-2 and TRBJ2-3; D unresolved. The CDR3 sequence is 13 residues long. Germline lookup yields CDR1 SGHAT and CDR2 FQNNGV. V dropped 4 bases and J dropped 5 bases, with 10 bases sitting between them. This CDR3 reads CASSSGPRDTQYF. The CDR3 DNA sequence: TGTGCCAGCAGCTCAGGACCCAGAGATACGCAGTATTTT. Together with reference TRBV11-2 and TRBJ2-3, the CDR3 gives the full variable domain: EAGVAQSPRYKIIEKRQSVAFWCNPISGHATLYWYQQILGQGPKLLIQFQNNGVVDDSQLPKDRFSAERLKGVDSTLKIQPAKLEDSAVYLCASSSGPRDTQYFGPGTRLTVL.

There are many counts of this clonotype. V gene TRBV10-3 combines with J gene TRBJ1-5; TRBD1 aligns across 8 bases. V shed 5 bases, J shed 7 bases, and the junction held 7 bases outside the gene matches. This CDR3 has 14 amino acids. Germline assignment: CDR1 ENHRY and CDR2 SYGVKD. The CDR3 region is CAISRQGTDQPQHF. CDR3 nucleotides: TGTGCCATCAGTCGACAGGGGACGGACCAGCCCCAGCATTTT.

This clonotype was detected many times. This sequence joins TRBV29-1 and TRBJ1-1; D may be TRBD1 (5 bases). The germline V and J ends were trimmed by 4 bases and 1 base, with 7 bases remaining between them. Germline lookup yields CDR1 SQVTM and CDR2 ANQGSEA. This CDR3 has 12 amino acids. CDR3: CSVGGGNTEAFF. DNA for the CDR3: TGCAGCGTTGGTGGGGGGAACACTGAAGCTTTCTTT.

This chain uses TRBV5-1 with TRBJ1-2; 9 bases line up with TRBD1. Germline trimming cut 4 bases from V and 5 bases from J; bases unmatched to any gene: 6. The CDR3 loop spans 14 amino acids. Looked up from germline, CDR1 is SGHRS and CDR2 is YFSETQ. This chain's CDR3 is CASSPGQGRYGYTF. The CDR3 region has the DNA TGCGCCAGCAGCCCAGGACAGGGGAGATATGGCTACACCTTC.

The sample holds many counts of this clonotype. The chain uses TRBV12-3 or TRBV12-4 and TRBJ1-2; 8 nucleotides match TRBD1. Unmatched junction bases numbered 10, after V lost 5 bases and J lost 5 bases. CDR3 length: 15 residues. The CDR3 DNA is TGTGCCAGCAGTATCACCGGGACAGGCAAATATGGCTACACCTTC. Amino acid sequence: CASSITGTGKYGYTF.

This clonotype was counted at least ten times. CDR3 in amino acids: CAISPGTGTTDTQYF. CDR3 DNA sequence: TGTGCCATCAGTCCCGGGACAGGGACGACAGATACGCAGTATTTT. The chain combines TRBV10-3 with TRBJ2-3, with 9 bases matching TRBD1. Germline loops: CDR1 ENHRY, CDR2 SYGVKD. This CDR3 contains 15 residues. The trim removed 5 bases at V and 3 bases at J, leaving 6 bases unmatched.

This clonotype has a handful of counts. This chain links TRBV3-1 with TRBJ2-7; 10 nucleotides align to TRBD2. The CDR3 runs to 16 residues. CDR1 is LGHDT, CDR2 YNNKEL, per germline (reference sequence). The V segment lost 5 bases and the J segment 8 bases; nucleotides outside the gene matches: 15. The CDR3 nucleotides read TGTGCCAGCAGCGGTAGCCCCGGGACTAGCGCCAAGAAGCAGTACTTC. Translated, it gives CASSGSPGTSAKKQYF.

This clonotype was detected a few times. The V and J genes are TRBV5-5 and TRBJ1-5; D unclear. V lost 0 bases to trimming and J lost 0 bases, with 7 bases between them. The CDR3 has 15 residues. Germline values: CDR1 SGHKS, CDR2 YYEKEE (reference sequence). Here the CDR3 DNA reads TGTGCCAGCAGCTTGGTACCGGATAGCAATCAGCCCCAGCATTTT. Translation gives CASSLVPDSNQPQHF.

This clonotype was recorded many times. The chain has TRBV27 and TRBJ1-1, with a weak D call TRBD1 (6 bases). Germline V gives CDR1 MNHEY, CDR2 SMNVEV (reference sequence). Trimming took off 5 bases at V and 11 bases at J, with 18 bases between the two ends. The CDR3 is 13 residues long. In DNA form, the CDR3 reads TGTGCCAGCAGTCTTCGACAGGCGGGAGAGGCTTTCTTT. Its protein product is CASSLRQAGEAFF.

This clonotype showed up many times. The chain links TRBV5-8 to TRBJ1-5; 7 bases map to TRBD1. CDR1 and CDR2 (germline): SGHTS, YDEGEE. The CDR3 has 14 amino acids. The V gene end was trimmed by 4 bases and the J gene end by 4 bases; junction bases not matched to a gene: 5. CDR3 nucleotides: TGTGCCAGCAGCCTGACAGGGAGGAATCAGCCCCAGCATTTT. It translates to CASSLTGRNQPQHF.

This clonotype was counted at least ten times. V and J are TRBV3-1 and TRBJ2-6; tentatively, D is TRBD1 (6 bases). The V end lost 0 bases, the J end lost 4 bases, and 13 bases lay between the germline ends. This CDR3 has 17 residues. Germline CDR1 is LGHDT and CDR2 is YNNKEL (reference sequence). The CDR3 protein is CASSQDRLGAGANVLTF. The CDR3 nucleotides read TGTGCCAGCAGCCAAGATCGATTGGGGGCCGGGGCCAACGTCCTGACTTTC.